These 18 T cell receptor beta chains were all obtained from the same sample, sequenced in a study of beta chain features in type 1 diabetes. Reverse transcribing all isolated RNA meant expressed TCRB transcripts were sequenced. Profiled with immunoSEQ multiplex PCR; TCRdb holds only in-frame clones, not every one. The sample lists about 130,000 clones, 9.2% seen once, with 0.68% in the top ten. Sequenced input: central memory CD4+ T cells from blood. Receptor source: a man aged 18 to 30 in good health.

The chain is built from TRBV7-2 and TRBJ1-2; D is possibly TRBD1 (6 bases). CDR3 size: 15 residues. Germline V gene data show CDR1 as SGHTA and CDR2 as FQGNSA. Trimming stripped 1 base from V and 9 bases from J, with 18 bases between. CDR3 DNA: TGTGCCAGCAGCTTAGAGTTAGGACAGCACTCAAGCTACACCTTC. Protein product: CASSLELGQHSSYTF.

This clone was seen a few times. The V gene is TRBV18, the J gene TRBJ2-5, with 10 bases identical to TRBD1. The CDR3 covers 15 residues. CDR1 is KGHSH and CDR2 is LQKENI in the germline V gene. V trimming: 8 bases; J trimming: 0 bases; junction bases outside the gene matches: 6. CDR3 sequence: CASRRQGAHQETQYF. CDR3 in DNA: TGTGCCAGCCGAAGACAGGGGGCACACCAAGAGACCCAGTACTTC.

The J gene is TRBJ2-2, the V gene TRBV7-2, with D possibly TRBD1 on 5 matching bases. Trimming pared 6 bases from V and 7 bases from J, leaving 15 bases between. The CDR3 consists of 14 residues. Germline CDR1 reads SGHTA; CDR2 reads FQGNSA. The CDR3 DNA reads as TGTGCCAGCAGTTCTAGGGGTCTCGGCGGGGAGCTGTTTTTT. Translated: CASSSRGLGGELFF.

In this sample, this clone turned up a few times. CDR3 protein: CASSLDGGYYGYTF. The CDR3 region has the DNA TGCGCCAGCAGCTTGGACGGGGGGTACTATGGCTACACCTTC. This chain joins TRBV5-1 and TRBJ1-2; a weak D match, TRBD1 (5 bases). The CDR3 consists of 14 residues. CDR1 is SGHRS, CDR2 YFSETQ, per germline. Trimming cost V 0 bases and J 3 bases, with 9 bases left between them.

This clone has at least ten counts. The genes are TRBV6-5 and TRBJ2-5, with 7 bases matching TRBD1. Germline V gene sequence: CDR1 MNHEY, CDR2 SVGAGI. The CDR3 totals 14 residues. V was pared by 6 bases and J by 4 bases, with 8 bases of the junction left unmatched. Written as DNA, the CDR3 is TGTGCCAGCAGAACGGGACAGCCGCGAGAGACCCAGTACTTC. This translates into CASRTGQPRETQYF.

Notes on this clone: A much larger clonotype is one base distant, so this may be a read error. J is TRBJ2-1 and V is TRBV5-5; 9 bases align to TRBD1. The germline V gene has CDR1 SGHKS and CDR2 YYEKEE (reference sequence). The V and J ends lost 0 bases and 3 bases, in that order; junction bases with no gene match: 1. CDR3 length: 15 amino acids. The CDR3 coding sequence is TGTGCCAGCAGCTTGGCGACAGGGGGCTACAATGAGCAGTTCTTC. Amino acid sequence: CASSLATGGYNEQFF.

This clone was seen a few times. This sequence joins TRBV6-5 and TRBJ2-3; 12 bases match TRBD2. Trimming at V came to 2 bases and at J to 5 bases, leaving 5 bases not matched to a gene. The CDR3 runs to 16 residues. From germline, CDR1 is MNHEY and CDR2 SVGAGI. In DNA form, the CDR3 reads TGTGCCAGCAGTTACCACCTAGCGGGGGGGCGAGATACGCAGTATTTT. Its protein product is CASSYHLAGGRDTQYF.

The chain links TRBV5-1 to TRBJ2-5; 8 nucleotides line up with TRBD2. The CDR3 has 14 residues. Germline assignment: CDR1 SGHRS and CDR2 YFSETQ. V gave up 4 bases and J gave up 4 bases; unmatched junction bases: 6. Here the CDR3 DNA reads TGCGCCAGCAGCCTCGGACTAGCCCGAGAGACCCAGTACTTC. Translated, it gives CASSLGLARETQYF.

The chain is built from TRBV4-3 and TRBJ1-1; the D gene is possibly TRBD1 (5 bases). Germline CDR1 is LGHNA and CDR2 is YSLEER. The V end lost 0 bases, the J end lost 11 bases, and 16 bases lay between the germline ends. CDR3 length: 14 residues. The CDR3 loop is CASSQDATGGEAFF. Here the CDR3 DNA reads TGCGCCAGCAGCCAAGATGCAACGGGGGGTGAGGCTTTCTTT.

This chain joins TRBV28 and TRBJ2-5, with 11 bases that match TRBD2. CDR1 and CDR2 (germline): MDHEN, SYDVKM. Trimming took 6 bases from V and 7 from J; bases not matched to a gene: 7. This CDR3 has 14 amino acids. CDR3 loop: CASRGTSGGWTQYF. The CDR3 region has the DNA TGTGCCAGCAGGGGGACTAGCGGTGGCTGGACCCAGTACTTC.

J is TRBJ2-3 and V is TRBV18; 8 bases agree with TRBD2. This CDR3 spans 17 amino acids. The germline CDR1 and CDR2 sequences are KGHSH and LQKENI. V gave up 3 bases and J gave up 2 bases; unmatched junction bases: 10. The CDR3 DNA reads TGTGCCAGCTCACCGGCTCGGGCGGGGGGCGCCACAGATACGCAGTATTTT. Residues: CASSPARAGGATDTQYF.

The chain couples TRBV15 to TRBJ2-3; D is ambiguous. Deletions cut 1 base from V and 11 bases from J, with 19 bases between. From germline, CDR1 is LNHNV and CDR2 YYDKDF (reference sequence). The CDR3 totals 15 residues. CDR3: CATSRATTSGVKQYF. The CDR3, as DNA: TGTGCCACCAGCAGAGCCACAACCTCCGGAGTTAAGCAGTATTTT.

The CDR3 spells CASSSDKNYGYTF. CDR3 bases: TGCGCCAGCAGCTCCGACAAGAACTATGGCTACACCTTC. The chain carries TRBV4-3 and TRBJ1-2; D remains unclear. The CDR3 has 13 residues. V lost 5 bases and J 2 bases, leaving 9 bases between the germline ends. Germline CDR1 reads LGHNA; CDR2 reads YSLEER.

This clone was seen many times. Additional DNA sequences in this sample encode the identical CDR3. The chain joins TRBV7-3 to TRBJ2-7; TRBD1 aligns across 7 bases. Germline V CDR1 and CDR2: SGHTA, FQGTGA. After removal of 1 base from V and 3 bases from J, the junction contained 0 bases not matched to a gene. There are 13 residues in the CDR3. The CDR3 sequence: CASSLNRGYEQYF. Here the CDR3 DNA reads TGTGCCAGCAGCTTAAACAGGGGCTACGAGCAGTACTTC.

The CDR3 sequence: CASSLGDREGAQYF. The CDR3 DNA reads as TGTGCCAGCAGCTTAGGAGACAGGGAAGGTGCGCAGTATTTT. The rearrangement links TRBV7-3 to TRBJ2-3, with 7 nucleotides matching TRBD1. V lost 2 bases to trimming and J lost 10 bases; unmatched junction nucleotides: 9. CDR1 is SGHTA, CDR2 FQGTGA, per germline. The CDR3 extends over 14 amino acids.

This chain uses TRBV4-1 with TRBJ1-3, with TRBD1 matching over 7 bases. The CDR3 spans 15 residues. V was clipped by 3 bases and J by 0 bases; unmatched bases: 2. CDR1 and CDR2 (germline): MGHRA, YSYEKL. The CDR3 DNA follows: TGCGCCAGCAGCCAGAGACAGGGCTCTGGAAACACCATATATTTT. This codes for CASSQRQGSGNTIYF.

There are a few counts of this clone. This sequence joins TRBV7-2 and TRBJ1-5, with D unclear. The CDR3 sequence is 13 residues long. V gave up 5 bases and J gave up 8 bases, with 13 bases separating them. Germline V gives CDR1 SGHTA, CDR2 FQGNSA. The CDR3 bases are TGTGCCAGCAGCGTGTCGGAGGTCAAGCCCCAGCATTTT. This gives the protein CASSVSEVKPQHF.

This clone was seen more than once but under ten times. The V call is TRBV7-9, the J call TRBJ1-6; 7 nucleotides agree with TRBD1. V gave up 3 bases and J gave up 5 bases; unmatched junction bases: 4. This CDR3 has 15 residues. The germline V gene encodes CDR1 SEHNR and CDR2 FQNEAQ (reference sequence). The DNA of the CDR3 is TGTGCCAGCAGCTTGGGACAGACTAATAATTCACCCCTCCACTTT. Its translation: CASSLGQTNNSPLHF. Drawing the rest from reference TRBV7-9 and TRBJ1-6, the complete variable domain is DTGVSQNPRHKITKRGQNVTFRCDPISEHNRLYWYRQTLGQGPEFLTYFQNEAQLEKSRLLSDRFSAERPKGSFSTLEIQRTEQGDSAMYLCASSLGQTNNSPLHFGNGTRLTVT.